This is a list of T cell receptor beta chains from one sample in a study of blood T cell repertoires in COVID-19. This table comes from immunoSEQ multiplex PCR, and its TCRdb copy is limited to in-frame clones, with some not included. The table records roughly 150,000 clones, roughly nine tenths of them present only once. Sequencing was carried out using peripheral blood. The source is an older woman with acute or convalescent COVID-19. CDR3s include the opening cysteine and the closing phenylalanine or tryptophan. Fields, in order: J gene, clone size, D gene, V gene, CDR3 protein. The D gene is left open where the match is weak. A row's size may be missing; if present it is once, few, many or a size class.

j_call: TRBJ1-2
clone_size: .
d_call: .
v_call: TRBV7-9
cdr3_aa: CASSARGSNYGYTF

j_call: TRBJ2-5
clone_size: .
d_call: .
v_call: TRBV20-1
cdr3_aa: CSGQKQETQYF

j_call: TRBJ1-2
clone_size: .
d_call: .
v_call: TRBV7-2
cdr3_aa: CASSPDKANYGYTF

j_call: TRBJ1-6
clone_size: .
d_call: TRBD1
v_call: TRBV4-2
cdr3_aa: CASSQGPGQGNSPLHF

j_call: TRBJ1-5
clone_size: .
d_call: .
v_call: TRBV19
cdr3_aa: CASSIRDSNQPQHF

j_call: TRBJ1-4
clone_size: .
d_call: TRBD1
v_call: TRBV3-1/TRBV3-2
cdr3_aa: CASSRGQQGTLEKLFF

j_call: TRBJ1-3
clone_size: .
d_call: TRBD1
v_call: TRBV2
cdr3_aa: CASSDLQGFGGNTIYF

j_call: TRBJ2-1
clone_size: .
d_call: .
v_call: TRBV18
cdr3_aa: CASSPPSRINEQFF

j_call: TRBJ2-7
clone_size: .
d_call: .
v_call: TRBV27
cdr3_aa: CASSSTRRAYEQYF

j_call: TRBJ1-5
clone_size: .
d_call: .
v_call: TRBV27
cdr3_aa: CASRGGQASNQPQHF

j_call: TRBJ1-5
clone_size: once
d_call: .
v_call: TRBV19
cdr3_aa: CASSIVVDIYSNQPQHF

j_call: TRBJ1-1
clone_size: .
d_call: TRBD1
v_call: TRBV10-2
cdr3_aa: CASSGRDRGGVNTEAFF

j_call: TRBJ2-3
clone_size: .
d_call: .
v_call: TRBV9
cdr3_aa: CASSVLGSGTDTQYF